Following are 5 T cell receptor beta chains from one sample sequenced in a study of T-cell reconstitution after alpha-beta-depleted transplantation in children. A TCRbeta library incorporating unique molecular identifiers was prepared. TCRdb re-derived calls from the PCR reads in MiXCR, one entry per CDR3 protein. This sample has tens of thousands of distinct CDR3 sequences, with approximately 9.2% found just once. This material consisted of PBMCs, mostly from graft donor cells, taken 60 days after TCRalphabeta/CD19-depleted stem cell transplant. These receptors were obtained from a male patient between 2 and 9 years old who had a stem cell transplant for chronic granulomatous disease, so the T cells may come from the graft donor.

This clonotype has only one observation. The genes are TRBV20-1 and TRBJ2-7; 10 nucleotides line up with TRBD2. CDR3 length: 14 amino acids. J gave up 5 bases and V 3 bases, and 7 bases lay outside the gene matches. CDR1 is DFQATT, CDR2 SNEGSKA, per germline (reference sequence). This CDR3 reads CSASALAGSHEQYF. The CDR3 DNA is TGCAGTGCTAGCGCACTAGCGGGAAGCCACGAGCAGTACTTC.

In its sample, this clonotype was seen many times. CDR3 sequence (DNA): TGTGCCAGCAGCTTTAATCAGGGTCTCTCTGAAGCTTTCTTT. Residues: CASSFNQGLSEAFF. The rearrangement uses TRBV7-9 and TRBJ1-1, with a possible D match to TRBD1 (5 bases). Trimming took off 3 bases at V and 6 bases at J, with 14 bases between the two ends. The germline V gene encodes CDR1 SEHNR and CDR2 FQNEAQ (reference sequence). The CDR3 runs to 14 residues.

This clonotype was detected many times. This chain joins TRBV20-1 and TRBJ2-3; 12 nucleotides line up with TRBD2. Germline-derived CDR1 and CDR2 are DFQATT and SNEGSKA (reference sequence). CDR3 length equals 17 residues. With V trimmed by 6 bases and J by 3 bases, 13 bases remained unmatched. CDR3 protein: CSARRLAGVFLTDTQYF. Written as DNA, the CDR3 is TGCAGTGCCAGACGACTAGCGGGAGTTTTTCTGACAGATACGCAGTATTTT.

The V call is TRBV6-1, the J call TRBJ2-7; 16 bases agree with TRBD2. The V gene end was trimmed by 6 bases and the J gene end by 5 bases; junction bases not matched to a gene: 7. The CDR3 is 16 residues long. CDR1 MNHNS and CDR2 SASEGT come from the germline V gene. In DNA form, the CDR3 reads TGTGCCAGCAGCCAGGGACTAGCGGGAGGGAGCAACGAGCAGTACTTC. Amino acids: CASSQGLAGGSNEQYF.

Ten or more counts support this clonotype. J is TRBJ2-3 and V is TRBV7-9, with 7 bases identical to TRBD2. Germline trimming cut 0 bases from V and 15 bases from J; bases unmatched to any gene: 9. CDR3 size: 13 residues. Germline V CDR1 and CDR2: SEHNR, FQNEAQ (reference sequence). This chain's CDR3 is CASSLAAGVGLYF. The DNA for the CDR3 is TGTGCCAGCAGCTTAGCGGCGGGAGTGGGACTATATTTT.